Listed below are T cell receptor beta chains from one sample, sequenced in a study of blood T cell repertoires in COVID-19. Method: immunoSEQ multiplex PCR; TCRdb's copy keeps in-frame clones and lacks some. The sample yields hundreds of thousands of clones, about 86% seen once. Source material: PBMCs or T cells enriched from blood (not recorded which). These receptors were taken from a man aged 30-40 years with acute COVID-19. Both conserved end residues are part of each CDR3. D genes are given only for firm matches. The size entry is marked missing in some rows and otherwise reads once, few, many or a size class.

cdr3_length d_call j_call v_call clone_size cdr3_aa cdr3_nt
16 NA TRBJ1-6 TRBV11-2 once CASSHTGSSYNSPLHF TGTGCCAGCAGCCACACAGGGAGCTCCTATAATTCACCCCTCCACTTT
17 NA TRBJ2-1 TRBV4-1 NA CASSQDPQGFAYNEQFF TGCGCCAGCAGCCAAGACCCCCAGGGGTTTGCCTACAATGAGCAGTTCTTC
15 NA TRBJ2-5 TRBV15 NA CATSRDSSVQETQYF TGTGCCACCAGCAGAGACAGTTCAGTACAAGAGACCCAGTACTTC
18 TRBD2 TRBJ2-3 TRBV15 NA CATSRATSGGVSTDTQYF TGTGCCACCAGCAGAGCTACTAGCGGGGGGGTTAGCACAGATACGCAGTATTTT
15 TRBD1 TRBJ1-6 TRBV27 NA CASSLSRTGVTPLHF TGTGCCAGCAGTTTATCTCGGACAGGGGTAACACCCCTCCACTTT
13 NA TRBJ1-1 TRBV19 NA CASSMGGNTEAFF TGTGCCAGTAGTATGGGGGGAAACACTGAAGCTTTCTTT
15 TRBD2 TRBJ2-1 TRBV3-1/TRBV3-2 NA CASSRTGSSGNEQFF TGTGCCAGCAGCCGGACGGGGTCTAGCGGGAATGAGCAGTTCTTC
12 NA TRBJ2-1 TRBV10-3 few CAISERTNEQFF TGTGCCATCAGTGAGCGTACTAATGAGCAGTTCTTC
14 NA TRBJ1-5 TRBV20-1 NA CSASPIRGNQPQHF TGCAGTGCTAGTCCCATCAGGGGCAATCAGCCCCAGCATTTT
14 NA TRBJ1-4 TRBV2 NA CASSVRSAREKLFF TGTGCCAGCAGTGTCCGGTCGGCCAGGGAAAAACTGTTTTTT
14 NA TRBJ1-3 TRBV19 NA CASSIGYSGNTIYF TGTGCCAGTAGTATCGGGTACTCTGGAAACACCATATATTTT
16 TRBD2 TRBJ2-1 TRBV11-3 NA CASRGLAGWGYNEQFF TGTGCCAGCAGAGGGCTAGCGGGATGGGGGTACAATGAGCAGTTCTTC
16 TRBD1 TRBJ1-5 TRBV6-1 NA CASSEGDRGSAQPQHF TGTGCCAGCAGCGAAGGGGACAGGGGATCTGCTCAGCCCCAGCATTTT
13 TRBD1 TRBJ1-1 TRBV24-1 once CATSVQGGTEAFF TGTGCCACCAGTGTACAGGGGGGTACTGAAGCTTTCTTT
13 NA TRBJ2-2 TRBV5-1 NA CASSSGVAGELFF TGTGCCAGCAGCTCGGGGGTGGCCGGGGAGCTGTTTTTT
14 NA TRBJ1-1 TRBV6-5 NA CASSQTGSTVEAFF TGTGCCAGCAGCCAGACAGGTTCTACGGTTGAAGCTTTCTTT
14 TRBD1 TRBJ1-2 TRBV7-2 few CASSLAGTGYGYTF TGTGCCAGCAGCTTAGCGGGGACAGGCTATGGCTACACCTTC
12 NA TRBJ2-3 TRBV5-8 NA CASRRGQDTQYF TGTGCCAGCAGGAGAGGGCAAGATACGCAGTATTTT
16 NA TRBJ2-4 TRBV5-5 few CASLPQGRSVKNIQYF TGTGCCAGTCTCCCTCAGGGGAGATCGGTCAAAAACATTCAGTACTTC
13 TRBD2 TRBJ2-1 TRBV3-1/TRBV3-2 NA CASSRDRTSIRFF TGTGCCAGCAGCCGAGATAGGACTAGTATCCGGTTCTTC
14 TRBD1 TRBJ2-1 TRBV5-4 NA CASSSQGANNEQFF TGTGCCAGCAGCTCCCAGGGGGCGAACAATGAGCAGTTCTTC
16 NA TRBJ2-2 TRBV5-1 NA CASSAQPDMNTGELFF TGTGCCAGCAGCGCCCAACCTGACATGAACACCGGGGAGCTGTTTTTT
11 NA TRBJ2-3 TRBV19 NA CASSLQGPQYF TGTGCCAGTAGTTTACAGGGTCCGCAGTATTTT
16 NA TRBJ2-5 TRBV4-2 NA CASSQSSGTNQETQYF TGTGCCAGCAGCCAATCTTCCGGGACAAATCAAGAGACCCAGTACTTC
16 TRBD2 TRBJ2-1 TRBV14 NA CASSQAGIAGKGEQFF TGTGCCAGCAGCCAAGCCGGGATAGCGGGAAAGGGTGAGCAGTTCTTC
15 NA TRBJ2-5 TRBV18 NA CASSPIFGNQETQYF TGTGCCAGCTCACCGATATTCGGGAACCAAGAGACCCAGTACTTC
14 NA TRBJ1-2 TRBV18 once CASSSTGTSNGYTF TGTGCCAGCTCAAGTACCGGGACATCTAACGGCTACACCTTC
16 TRBD2 TRBJ2-3 TRBV6-2/TRBV6-3 NA CASSYSISSGEDTQYF TGTGCCAGCAGTTACTCGATTTCTAGCGGCGAAGATACGCAGTATTTT
12 NA TRBJ1-1 TRBV12-3/TRBV12-4 NA CASCRGGSEAFF TGTGCCAGCTGTAGGGGGGGCTCTGAAGCTTTCTTT
13 NA TRBJ1-4 TRBV28 few CASTVPGGPKLFF TGTGCCAGCACCGTACCGGGGGGCCCTAAACTGTTTTTT
13 NA TRBJ2-5 TRBV3-1/TRBV3-2 NA CASSQSEVETQYF TGTGCCAGCAGCCAATCCGAGGTCGAGACCCAGTACTTC
11 NA TRBJ2-5 TRBV30 once CAWKQGETQYF TGTGCCTGGAAACAGGGAGAGACCCAGTACTTC
19 TRBD2 TRBJ2-5 TRBV11-3 NA CASSLDRASGRGWEETQYF TGTGCCAGCAGCTTAGATCGGGCTAGCGGGAGAGGGTGGGAAGAGACCCAGTACTTC